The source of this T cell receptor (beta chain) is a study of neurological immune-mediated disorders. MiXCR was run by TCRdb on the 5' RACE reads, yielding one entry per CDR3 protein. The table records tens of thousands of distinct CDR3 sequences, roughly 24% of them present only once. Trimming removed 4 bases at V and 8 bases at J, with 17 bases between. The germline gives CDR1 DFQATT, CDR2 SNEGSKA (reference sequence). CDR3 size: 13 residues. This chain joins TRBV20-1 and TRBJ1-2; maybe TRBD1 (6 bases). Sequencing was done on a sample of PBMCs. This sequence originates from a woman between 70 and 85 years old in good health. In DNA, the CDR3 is TGCAGTGCTATTAAACAGGGACTAAGAGGCTACACCTTC. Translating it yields CSAIKQGLRGYTF.